Below are 17 T cell receptor beta chains sequenced from a single sample in a study of T-cell reconstitution after alpha-beta-depleted transplantation in children. Preparation of the TCRbeta library involved a method that used unique molecular identifiers. TCRdb re-analysed the PCR reads in MiXCR, keeping a single row per CDR3 protein. The sample contains a few hundred thousand distinct CDR3 sequences, roughly 27% of which appear only once. The sample here was PBMCs, taken before TCRalphabeta/CD19-depleted stem cell transplant. All receptors come from a boy in the first two years of life with Wiskott-Aldrich syndrome, due to receive a stem cell transplant.

The J gene is TRBJ2-7, the V gene TRBV11-2, with 8 bases matching TRBD2. Germline CDR1 and CDR2: SGHAT and FQNNGV. V trimming: 6 bases; J trimming: 2 bases; junction bases outside the gene matches: 3. This CDR3 has 13 residues. The CDR3 region is CASRLAAAYEQYF. CDR3 bases: TGTGCCAGCAGACTAGCGGCAGCCTACGAGCAGTACTTC.

This clonotype was seen at least ten times. J is TRBJ2-5 and V is TRBV20-1, with D maybe TRBD2 (6 bases). The CDR3 consists of 15 residues. Between the trimmed V and J ends, which lost 0 bases and 5 bases, there was a span of 16 bases. CDR1 is DFQATT and CDR2 is SNEGSKA in the germline V gene (reference sequence). DNA for the CDR3: TGCAGTGCTAGAGATGCCGGGGCGGGAAGGGAGACCCAGTACTTC. Translating it yields CSARDAGAGRETQYF.

This clonotype was counted between two and nine times. The gene calls are TRBV6-1 and TRBJ2-2; possibly TRBD1 or TRBD2 for D (5 bases each). Trimming took off 6 bases at V and 1 base at J, with 9 bases between the two ends. This CDR3 comprises 14 residues. Germline CDR1 is MNHNS and CDR2 is SASEGT. As DNA, the CDR3 is TGTGCCAGCAGGGGGGTAGGGAACACCGGGGAGCTGTTTTTT. Translating gives CASRGVGNTGELFF.

This clonotype showed up just a few times. The rearrangement joins TRBV9 to TRBJ1-2; 8 bases line up with TRBD1. Germline CDR1 SGDLS, CDR2 YYNGEE. The V gene end was trimmed by 2 bases and the J gene end by 8 bases; junction bases not matched to a gene: 8. The CDR3 length is 14 residues. The CDR3 here is CASSVDRGIEGYTF. DNA of the CDR3: TGTGCCAGCAGCGTTGACAGGGGTATTGAGGGCTACACCTTC.

This clonotype came up a few times. The J gene is TRBJ2-3, the V gene TRBV7-9; D is undetermined. V shed 5 bases and J shed 5 bases, with 11 bases lying between them. This CDR3 comprises 13 residues. Germline CDR1 reads SEHNR; CDR2 reads FQNEAQ (reference sequence). The CDR3 DNA follows: TGTGCCAGCAGCCCCTCGGGCGTAGATACGCAGTATTTT. As protein: CASSPSGVDTQYF. The full variable domain, with the rest looked up from reference TRBV7-9 and TRBJ2-3, is DTGVSQNPRHKITKRGQNVTFRCDPISEHNRLYWYRQTLGQGPEFLTYFQNEAQLEKSRLLSDRFSAERPKGSFSTLEIQRTEQGDSAMYLCASSPSGVDTQYFGPGTRLTVL.

The J gene is TRBJ1-5, the V gene TRBV18; the match to TRBD1 covers 8 bases. The CDR3 consists of 13 residues. Trimming at V came to 8 bases and at J to 2 bases, leaving 2 bases not matched to a gene. CDR1 is KGHSH and CDR2 is LQKENI in the germline V gene. CDR3 in amino acids: CASTGQGNQPQHF. The CDR3 DNA sequence: TGTGCCAGCACGGGACAGGGCAATCAGCCCCAGCATTTT.

The J gene is TRBJ1-1, the V gene TRBV12-3 or TRBV12-4; a weak D match, TRBD1 (6 bases). V lost 4 bases and J 0 bases, leaving 18 bases between the germline ends. This CDR3 contains 17 residues. CDR3: CASSSRSGAGVNTEAFF. For the CDR3, the DNA is TGTGCCAGCAGTTCAAGGTCAGGGGCGGGGGTGAACACTGAAGCTTTCTTT.

The chain carries TRBV5-1 and TRBJ2-5; TRBD1 aligns across 8 bases. The CDR3 contains 15 residues. The germline gives CDR1 SGHRS, CDR2 YFSETQ. J lost 1 base, V lost 5 bases, and 7 bases had no gene match. The CDR3 loop reads CASSKPTGGQETQYF. CDR3 in DNA: TGCGCCAGCAGTAAACCAACAGGGGGCCAAGAGACCCAGTACTTC.

This clonotype has a handful of counts. The chain combines TRBV5-1 with TRBJ2-3; tentatively, D is TRBD2 (6 bases). The V end lost 8 bases, the J end lost 2 bases, and 15 bases lay between the germline ends. Looked up from germline, CDR1 is SGHRS and CDR2 is YFSETQ. This CDR3 comprises 14 residues. The DNA for the CDR3 is TGCGCCAGTACTGGACTACCTGACACAGATACGCAGTATTTT. Translation: CASTGLPDTDTQYF.

The DNA for the CDR3 is TGCGCCAGCAGCAGAGAGACAGGTTACAATGAGCAGTTCTTC. It encodes CASSRETGYNEQFF. The chain joins TRBV5-1 to TRBJ2-1, with D perhaps matching TRBD1 (6 bases). The CDR3 sequence is 14 residues long. Deletions cut 4 bases from V and 4 bases from J, with 12 bases between. Germline CDR1 is SGHRS and CDR2 is YFSETQ.

A few counts support this clonotype. The J gene is TRBJ2-1, the V gene TRBV5-1, with 9 bases aligning to TRBD2. The CDR3 is 15 residues long. CDR1 is SGHRS and CDR2 is YFSETQ in the germline V gene. J lost 5 bases, V lost 2 bases, and 5 bases had no gene match. CDR3: CASSLRREGHNEQFF. Written as DNA, the CDR3 is TGCGCCAGCAGCTTACGGCGGGAGGGACACAATGAGCAGTTCTTC.

The rearrangement links TRBV5-1 to TRBJ2-2; a weak D match, TRBD2 (5 bases). Looked up from germline, CDR1 is SGHRS and CDR2 is YFSETQ. The CDR3 spans 16 residues. V was pared by 3 bases and J by 5 bases, with 17 bases between. CDR3 nucleotide sequence: TGCGCCAGCAGCTCCTTGGGTGCGGGCCAGACCGGGGAGCTGTTTTTT. Translated, it gives CASSSLGAGQTGELFF.

This clonotype was detected only a few times. The V and J genes are TRBV27 and TRBJ2-5; 7 positions agree with TRBD2. The CDR3 has 15 amino acids. The V and J ends lost 7 bases and 5 bases, in that order; junction bases with no gene match: 13. Looked up from germline, CDR1 is MNHEY and CDR2 is SMNVEV (reference sequence). CDR3 region: CASIGGGDLGETQYF. CDR3 nucleotides: TGTGCCAGCATTGGGGGGGGGGATTTAGGGGAGACCCAGTACTTC.

Only a few counts were recorded for this clonotype. The V call is TRBV3-1, the J call TRBJ1-6; D not resolved. The CDR3 is made up of 13 amino acids. V was pared by 2 bases and J by 7 bases, with 6 bases between. Germline CDR1 is LGHDT and CDR2 is YNNKEL (reference sequence). The CDR3 DNA is TGTGCCAGCAGCCAATTATCGAATTCACCCCTCCACTTT. Protein sequence: CASSQLSNSPLHF.

This sequence joins TRBV5-5 and TRBJ1-4; D uncertain. Germline-derived CDR1 and CDR2 are SGHKS and YYEKEE (reference sequence). CDR3 length: 12 amino acids. Deletions cut 5 bases from V and 8 bases from J, with 10 bases between. CDR3: CASRMPEEKLFF. As DNA, the CDR3 is TGTGCCAGCAGAATGCCGGAAGAAAAACTGTTTTTT.

V and J are TRBV5-1 and TRBJ1-2; 7 bases fit TRBD1. Germline V gives CDR1 SGHRS, CDR2 YFSETQ. This CDR3 region has 15 residues. Losses at the gene ends were 4 bases for V and 4 bases for J; bases not matched to a gene: 10. In nucleotides, the CDR3 is TGCGCCAGCAGCCCACGACAGGGACCTGGCTATGGCTACACCTTC. This encodes CASSPRQGPGYGYTF.

This chain joins TRBV4-2 and TRBJ2-1; TRBD2 aligns across 11 bases. Germline assignment: CDR1 LGHNA and CDR2 YNFKEQ. The junction had 5 bases not matched to a gene; V was cut back by 2 bases and J by 8 bases. The CDR3 length is 15 residues. As DNA, the CDR3 is TGTGCCAGCAGCCAAACTAGCGGGAGTCTCTATGAGCAGTTCTTC. It translates to CASSQTSGSLYEQFF.